One sample yielded the 9 T cell receptor beta chains listed below, sequenced in a study of control samples from healthy donors and cancer patients. Method: immunoSEQ multiplex PCR; TCRdb's copy keeps in-frame clones and lacks some. The sample lists around 140,000 clones, 93% seen once, with 4.5% to 6% in the top ten. Sequencing was performed on blood. The receptor set was obtained from a man in his late teens or twenties in good health.

This rearrangement joins TRBV2 to TRBJ2-3; D gene ambiguous. Germline lookup yields CDR1 SNHLY and CDR2 FYNNEI. The ends were cut back, 4 bases at V and 3 bases at J, with 11 bases in the middle. This CDR3 has 14 residues. Here the CDR3 reads CASSVSARTDTQYF. The CDR3 DNA reads TGTGCCAGCAGTGTGTCGGCGAGGACAGATACGCAGTATTTT.

This rearrangement joins TRBV14 to TRBJ2-1; 8 bases agree with TRBD2. Trimming at V came to 5 bases and at J to 7 bases, leaving 7 bases not matched to a gene. The germline CDR1 and CDR2 sequences are SGHDN and FVKESK. This CDR3 is 14 amino acids long. CDR3 in amino acids: CASSGGAGGNEQFF. Here the CDR3 DNA reads TGTGCCAGCAGCGGCGGGGCGGGAGGTAATGAGCAGTTCTTC.

The V and J genes are TRBV9 and TRBJ2-1; D is possibly TRBD2 (5 bases). Germline V lookup: CDR1 SGDLS, CDR2 YYNGEE. CDR3 size: 13 residues. V gave up 2 bases and J gave up 2 bases, with 5 bases separating them. CDR3 in amino acids: CASSVGAYNEQFF. Written as DNA, the CDR3 is TGTGCCAGCAGCGTCGGGGCCTACAATGAGCAGTTCTTC.

The CDR3 DNA sequence: TGTGCCATCAGTGAGCAAGGGGCCGAGAACACTGAAGCTTTCTTT. Amino acid sequence: CAISEQGAENTEAFF. The chain employs TRBV10-3 and TRBJ1-1, with a tentative D call TRBD1 (5 bases). Germline V gene lookup returns CDR1 ENHRY and CDR2 SYGVKD. The CDR3 loop spans 15 amino acids. The germline V and J ends were trimmed by 2 bases and 1 base, with 11 bases remaining between them.

This chain connects TRBV10-3 to TRBJ2-1; TRBD1 matches at 12 bases. Germline CDR1 reads ENHRY; CDR2 reads SYGVKD. The CDR3 covers 13 residues. V dropped 6 bases and J dropped 7; count of bases not matched to a gene: 1. DNA of the CDR3: TGTGCCATCAGGGGACAGGGGGCGAATGAGCAGTTCTTC. This codes for CAIRGQGANEQFF.

The J gene is TRBJ2-1, the V gene TRBV29-1; 9 bases fit TRBD2. The CDR3 sequence is 16 residues long. Looked up from germline, CDR1 is SQVTM and CDR2 is ANQGSEA. The J segment lost 1 base and the V segment lost 7 bases, leaving 11 bases of the junction unmatched. Written as DNA, the CDR3 is TGCAGCGCCCGATCAATAGCGGGAGAATCCTACAATGAGCAGTTCTTC. It specifies CSARSIAGESYNEQFF.

There are a few counts of this clone. The chain is built from TRBV6-1 and TRBJ1-5, with 9 positions matching TRBD1. Germline V gene sequence: CDR1 MNHNS, CDR2 SASEGT. The J segment lost 0 bases and the V segment lost 3 bases, leaving 9 bases of the junction unmatched. This CDR3 is 18 amino acids long. CDR3 amino acids: CASSEPRGTGYSNQPQHF. In DNA, the CDR3 is TGTGCCAGCAGTGAGCCTCGAGGGACAGGGTATAGCAATCAGCCCCAGCATTTT.

The V gene is TRBV6-2 or TRBV6-3, the J gene TRBJ1-5, with D possibly TRBD1 on 5 matching bases. The CDR3 is made up of 16 amino acids. The V end lost 1 base, the J end lost 2 bases, and 12 bases lay between the germline ends. The V gene's germline CDR1 is MNHEY and CDR2 SVGEGT. The CDR3 coding sequence is TGTGCCAGCAGTTACTGGGGGAGAGGGGGCAATCAGCCCCAGCATTTT. Protein: CASSYWGRGGNQPQHF.

The chain is built from TRBV28 and TRBJ2-3; D is unclear. Trimming removed 5 bases at V and 2 bases at J, with 8 bases between. This CDR3 is 13 amino acids long. Germline CDR1 reads MDHEN; CDR2 reads SYDVKM. The CDR3 here is CASSLLHTDTQYF. The CDR3 nucleotides read TGTGCCAGCAGTCTACTTCACACAGATACGCAGTATTTT.